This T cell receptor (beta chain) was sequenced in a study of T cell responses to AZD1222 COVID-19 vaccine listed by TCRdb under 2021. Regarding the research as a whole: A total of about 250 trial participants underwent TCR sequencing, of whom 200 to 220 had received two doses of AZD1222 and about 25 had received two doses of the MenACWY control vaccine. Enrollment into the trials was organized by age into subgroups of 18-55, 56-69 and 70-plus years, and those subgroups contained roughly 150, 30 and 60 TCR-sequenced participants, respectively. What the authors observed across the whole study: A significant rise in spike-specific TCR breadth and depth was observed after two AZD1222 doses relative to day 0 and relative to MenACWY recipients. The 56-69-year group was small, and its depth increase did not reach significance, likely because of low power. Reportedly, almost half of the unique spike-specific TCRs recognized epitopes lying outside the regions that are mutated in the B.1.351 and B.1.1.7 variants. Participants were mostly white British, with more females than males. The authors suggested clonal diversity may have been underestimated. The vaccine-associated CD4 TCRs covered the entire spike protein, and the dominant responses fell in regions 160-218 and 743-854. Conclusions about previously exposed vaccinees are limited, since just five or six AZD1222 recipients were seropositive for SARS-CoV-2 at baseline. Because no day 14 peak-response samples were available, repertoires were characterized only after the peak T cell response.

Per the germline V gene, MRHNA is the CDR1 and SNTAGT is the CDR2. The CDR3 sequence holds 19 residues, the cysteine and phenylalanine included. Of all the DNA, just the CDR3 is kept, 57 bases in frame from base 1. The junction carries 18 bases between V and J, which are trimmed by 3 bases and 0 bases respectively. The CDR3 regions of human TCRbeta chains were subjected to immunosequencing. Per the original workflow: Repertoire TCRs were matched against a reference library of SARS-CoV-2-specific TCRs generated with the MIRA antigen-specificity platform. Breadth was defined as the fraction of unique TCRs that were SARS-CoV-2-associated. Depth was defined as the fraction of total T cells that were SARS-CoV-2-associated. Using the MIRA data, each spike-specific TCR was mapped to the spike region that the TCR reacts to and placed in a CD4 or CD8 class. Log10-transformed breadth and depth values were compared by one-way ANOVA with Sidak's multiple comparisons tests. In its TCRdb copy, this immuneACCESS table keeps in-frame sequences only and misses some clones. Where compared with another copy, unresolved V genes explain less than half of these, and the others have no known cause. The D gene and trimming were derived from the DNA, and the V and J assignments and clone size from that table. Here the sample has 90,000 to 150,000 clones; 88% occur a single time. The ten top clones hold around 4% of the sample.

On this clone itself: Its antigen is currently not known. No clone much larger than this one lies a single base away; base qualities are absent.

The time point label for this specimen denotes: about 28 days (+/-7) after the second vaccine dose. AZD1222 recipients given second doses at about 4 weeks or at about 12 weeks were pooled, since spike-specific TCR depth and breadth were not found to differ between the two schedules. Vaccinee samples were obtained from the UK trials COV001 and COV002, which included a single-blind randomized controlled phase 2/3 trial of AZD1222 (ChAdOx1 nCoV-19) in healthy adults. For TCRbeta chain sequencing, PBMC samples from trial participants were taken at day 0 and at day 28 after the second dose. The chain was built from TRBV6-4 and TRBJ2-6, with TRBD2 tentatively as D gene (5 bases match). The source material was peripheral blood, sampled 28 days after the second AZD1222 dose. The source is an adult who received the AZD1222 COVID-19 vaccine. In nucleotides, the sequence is TGTGCCAGCAGTGAATACGGACTGAGGCAGCTCTCTGGGGCCAACGTCCTGACTTTC. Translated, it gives CASSEYGLRQLSGANVLTF.